The clone carrying this T cell receptor beta chain was seen repeatedly, ten times or more. Its antigen is as yet unknown. The record originates from a study of regulatory T cells in long-lasting Graves disease. Study-level findings and limits: Persistent disease showed a preference for TRBV28, TRBJ1-2 and TRBJ2-5. Persistent Graves' disease cases displayed lower TCR diversity than newly diagnosed ones.

Researchers made TCR beta libraries by using iRepertoire HTBI primers and running Arm-PCR on CDR3 regions. TCRdb fed the multiplex PCR reads into MiXCR, producing one record per CDR3 protein. In the table there are about 470,000 distinct CDR3 sequences, more than 20% of which are singletons. Germline assignment: CDR1 DFQATT and CDR2 SNEGSKA (reference sequence). V lost 4 bases, J lost 4 bases, and 11 bases stayed unmatched. The CDR3 spans 15 residues. The time point was: persistent/refractory GD, antithyroid drugs over 5 years with positive TRAb. The TCR library was made from RNA extracted from PBMCs.

Material: peripheral blood mononuclear cells (PBMCs), obtained when the disease was refractory, from a patient treated with antithyroid drugs. The clonotype was recovered from a female donor with Graves disease. This chain uses TRBV20-1 with TRBJ1-2, with 8 nucleotides matching TRBD1. The CDR3 loop reads CSAKAQGAGGYGYTF. In DNA, the CDR3 is TGCAGTGCTAAGGCGCAGGGGGCTGGCGGCTATGGCTACACCTTC.